This T cell receptor beta chain was observed in a study of shared clonotypes between healthy human individuals. Study-wide background: Donors, aged 18 to 49, were a couple of women and a few men.

With respect to this clone: Its antigen is unidentified.

Overall study findings and caveats: Sharing across four donors was highest in naive CD4 (roughly 5%) and lowest in memory CD8 (0.4%). Naive subsets, compared against memory subsets, generally had larger estimated richness values. Clonotypes shared by all four sorted-subset donors had higher generation probabilities than non-shared clonotypes.

Profiled with immunoSEQ multiplex PCR; TCRdb holds only in-frame clones, not every one. The profile covers about 2.1 million clones, with approximately 92% appearing a single time and less than 2% taken by the ten largest. The naive CD8 subset, CD45RO-negative cells positively selected for CCR7, excluded terminally differentiated effector memory CD45RA+ cells. Germline CDR1 is SGHTA and CDR2 is FQGNSA. The CDR3 has 15 residues. V gave up 2 bases and J gave up 0 bases, with 9 bases separating them. The origin of this receptor is a man younger than 35 in good health. Some clones in this sample may be carry-over from other donors' samples. The rearrangement uses TRBV7-2 and TRBJ2-3; D not certain. Sample: naive CD8+ T cells from PBMCs. CDR3 DNA sequence: TGTGCCAGCAGCTTAACAATAATGAGCACAGATACGCAGTATTTT. Protein sequence: CASSLTIMSTDTQYF.